A single sample gave rise to the 28 T cell receptor beta chains below, sequenced in a study of T cell responses to AZD1222 COVID-19 vaccine. Clones were sequenced by immunoSEQ multiplex PCR, and TCRdb holds only the in-frame ones, with some missing. The table has about 160,000 clones, roughly nine tenths seen once; the top ten hold around 3.8%. Sequences were derived from peripheral blood, sampled 28 days after the second AZD1222 dose. The receptors were sampled from an adult who received the AZD1222 COVID-19 vaccine.

This clone was found a few times. This chain connects TRBV18 to TRBJ2-2; 7 nucleotides align to TRBD2. The trim removed 2 bases at V and 1 base at J, leaving 4 bases unmatched. The CDR3 length is 16 residues. Per the germline V gene, CDR1 is KGHSH and CDR2 is LQKENI. The CDR3 DNA sequence: TGTGCCAGCTCACCAATAGCTAGCGGGAACACCGGGGAGCTGTTTTTT. It is translated as CASSPIASGNTGELFF.

This chain joins TRBV10-1 and TRBJ2-6; D might be TRBD1 or TRBD2, each matching 5 bases. The germline V gene encodes CDR1 WNHNN and CDR2 SYGVQD (reference sequence). Trimming took off 6 bases at V and 2 bases at J, with 17 bases between the two ends. The CDR3 totals 17 residues. CDR3 in amino acids: CASRGPSDRTGANVLTF. CDR3 DNA: TGCGCCAGCAGGGGACCCTCCGACAGAACTGGGGCCAACGTCCTGACTTTC.

V usage is TRBV2 and J usage is TRBJ1-1, with 7 bases matching TRBD1. The CDR3 sequence is 14 residues long. V was clipped by 4 bases and J by 5 bases; unmatched bases: 7. CDR1 and CDR2 from the germline V gene are SNHLY and FYNNEI. In DNA form, the CDR3 reads TGTGCCAGCAGTGGGGAGACAGGGTGGACTGAAGCTTTCTTT. Translating it yields CASSGETGWTEAFF.

This clone has just a few counts. The rearrangement joins TRBV7-2 to TRBJ1-3; 7 bases line up with TRBD1. The V gene end was trimmed by 5 bases and the J gene end by 3 bases; junction bases not matched to a gene: 4. CDR1 is SGHTA and CDR2 is FQGNSA in the germline V gene. CDR3 length equals 14 residues. CDR3 sequence reads: CASSATGFGNTIYF. CDR3 nucleotides: TGTGCCAGCAGCGCGACAGGGTTTGGAAACACCATATATTTT.

V gene TRBV5-1 combines with J gene TRBJ1-4, with 7 bases identical to TRBD1. The CDR3 length is 16 residues. Germline V gives CDR1 SGHRS, CDR2 YFSETQ. The junction had 10 bases not matched to a gene; V was cut back by 0 bases and J by 8 bases. The CDR3 protein is CASSLAGAGGYEKLFF. The CDR3 DNA reads TGCGCCAGCAGCTTGGCGGGGGCAGGGGGATACGAAAAACTGTTTTTT. Looking up the rest from reference TRBV5-1 and TRBJ1-4 gives the full variable domain: KAGVTQTPRYLIKTRGQQVTLSCSPISGHRSVSWYQQTPGQGLQFLFEYFSETQRNKGNFPGRFSGRQFSNSRSEMNVSTLELGDSALYLCASSLAGAGGYEKLFFGSGTQLSVL.

This clone came up once. This chain joins TRBV20-1 and TRBJ2-7, with TRBD2 matching 9 bases. This CDR3 region has 14 residues. The V segment lost 3 bases and the J segment 6 bases; nucleotides outside the gene matches: 9. Germline V CDR1 and CDR2: DFQATT, SNEGSKA (reference sequence). DNA of the CDR3: TGCAGTGCTAGTAGCGGCGGGAGGGCCAGCGAGCAGTACTTC. Protein product: CSASSGGRASEQYF.

The CDR3 bases are TGTGCCAGCAGCCCCTCGTGGGCGGGGGTCCGCGAGCAGTACTTC. Its translation is CASSPSWAGVREQYF. The chain couples TRBV7-2 to TRBJ2-7, with 7 bases lining up with TRBD2. Germline V lookup: CDR1 SGHTA, CDR2 FQGNSA. After removal of 5 bases from V and 6 bases from J, the junction contained 13 bases not matched to a gene. The CDR3 contains 15 residues.

This clone was seen once. V gene TRBV18 combines with J gene TRBJ1-1, with 7 nucleotides matching TRBD1. In germline, CDR1 is KGHSH, CDR2 LQKENI. The CDR3 is 14 residues long. Losses at the gene ends were 1 base for V and 3 bases for J; bases not matched to a gene: 2. This CDR3 is CASSPRTGDTEAFF. CDR3 bases: TGTGCCAGCTCACCACGGACAGGAGACACTGAAGCTTTCTTT. Variable domain in full (rest from reference TRBV18 and TRBJ1-1): NAGVMQNPRHLVRRRGQEARLRCSPMKGHSHVYWYRQLPEEGLKFMVYLQKENIIDESGMPKERFSAEFPKEGPSILRIQQVVRGDSAAYFCASSPRTGDTEAFFGQGTRLTVV.

This chain uses TRBV14 with TRBJ1-2, with 7 nucleotides matching TRBD1. The V and J ends lost 4 bases and 8 bases, in that order; junction bases with no gene match: 7. Germline values: CDR1 SGHDN, CDR2 FVKESK. The CDR3 contains 13 residues. DNA for the CDR3: TGTGCCAGCAGCCCGCGCCAGGGGGAGGGCTACACCTTC. The encoded protein is CASSPRQGEGYTF.

This clone has a single count. V and J are TRBV29-1 and TRBJ1-5, with 8 bases that match TRBD1. With 6 bases clipped from V and 5 bases from J, the junction kept 6 bases outside the gene matches. This CDR3 spans 13 amino acids. Germline V gene sequence: CDR1 SQVTM, CDR2 ANQGSEA. The CDR3 loop reads CSVIQGGDQPQHF. In DNA form, the CDR3 reads TGCAGCGTGATACAGGGGGGAGATCAGCCCCAGCATTTT.

The chain employs TRBV28 and TRBJ2-1; tentatively, D is TRBD1 or TRBD2 (5 bases each). The CDR3 covers 14 residues. Trimming took 6 bases from V and 6 from J, leaving 15 bases between them. Germline CDR1 reads MDHEN; CDR2 reads SYDVKM. CDR3 amino acids: CASSSGTIINEQFF. In DNA form, the CDR3 reads TGTGCCAGCAGCTCCGGGACCATTATCAATGAGCAGTTCTTC.

The rearrangement joins TRBV14 to TRBJ1-4, with 8 bases matching TRBD1. This CDR3 region has 16 residues. With V trimmed by 0 bases and J by 12 bases, 12 bases remained unmatched. Germline CDR1 SGHDN, CDR2 FVKESK. CDR3 nucleotides: TGTGCCAGCAGCCAAGAATACCCCCCGACAGGGGCGGAACTGTTTTTT. Amino acid sequence: CASSQEYPPTGAELFF. Complete variable domain (other parts from reference TRBV14 and TRBJ1-4): EAGVTQFPSHSVIEKGQTVTLRCDPISGHDNLYWYRRVMGKEIKFLLHFVKESKQDESGMPNNRFLAERTGGTYSTLKVQPAELEDSGVYFCASSQEYPPTGAELFFGSGTQLSVL.

J is TRBJ1-1 and V is TRBV19, with 10 bases matching TRBD1. With 2 bases clipped from V and 10 bases from J, the junction kept 4 bases outside the gene matches. Germline-derived CDR1 and CDR2 are LNHDA and SQIVND (reference sequence). The CDR3 has 13 residues. CDR3 nucleotide sequence: TGTGCCAGTAGTATATTTGACAGGGGGCCAGCTTTCTTT. Translation gives CASSIFDRGPAFF. Looking up the rest from reference TRBV19 and TRBJ1-1 gives the full variable domain: DGGITQSPKYLFRKEGQNVTLSCEQNLNHDAMYWYRQDPGQGLRLIYYSQIVNDFQKGDIAEGYSVSREKKESFPLTVTSAQKNPTAFYLCASSIFDRGPAFFGQGTRLTVV.

This clone has just one count. The chain combines TRBV29-1 with TRBJ1-2, with D tentatively TRBD1 (5 bases). Per the germline V gene, CDR1 is SQVTM and CDR2 is ANQGSEA. The germline V and J ends were trimmed by 5 bases and 5 bases, with 12 bases remaining between them. There are 12 residues in the CDR3. The CDR3, as DNA: TGCAGCGTTACTGACAGAGAATATGGCTACACCTTC. This translates into CSVTDREYGYTF.

The chain has TRBV30 and TRBJ2-2, with D perhaps being TRBD1 or TRBD2 (5 bases each). The V end was cut by 4 bases, the J end by 3 bases, with 15 bases between. This CDR3 region has 15 residues. Germline V gene sequence: CDR1 GTSNPN, CDR2 SVGIG (reference sequence). As DNA, the CDR3 is TGTGCCTGGAATCGCATGGTGGGGGACACCGGGGAGCTGTTTTTT. Amino acid sequence: CAWNRMVGDTGELFF.

This chain connects TRBV19 to TRBJ2-1; 14 bases line up with TRBD2. With V trimmed by 4 bases and J by 0 bases, 5 bases remained unmatched. The CDR3 contains 18 residues. Germline values: CDR1 LNHDA, CDR2 SQIVND (reference sequence). CDR3 amino acids: CASSKWTSGRISYNEQFF. The DNA of the CDR3 is TGTGCCAGTAGTAAGTGGACTAGCGGGAGGATCTCCTACAATGAGCAGTTCTTC.

The genes are TRBV29-1 and TRBJ2-7; D is tentatively TRBD1 or TRBD2 (5 bases each). Germline CDR1 is SQVTM and CDR2 is ANQGSEA. The ends were cut back, 4 bases at V and 0 bases at J, with 16 bases in the middle. The CDR3 extends over 15 amino acids. This CDR3 reads CSVGGTGPSSYEQYF. The CDR3 nucleotides read TGCAGCGTTGGTGGGACCGGGCCTAGCTCCTACGAGCAGTACTTC.

This chain joins TRBV6-5 and TRBJ1-1; 7 positions agree with TRBD1. The CDR3 length is 13 residues. V lost 4 bases to trimming and J lost 3 bases; unmatched junction nucleotides: 2. Looked up from germline, CDR1 is MNHEY and CDR2 is SVGAGI. The CDR3 sequence: CASSSQGDTEAFF. The CDR3 region has the DNA TGTGCCAGCAGTTCTCAGGGGGACACTGAAGCTTTCTTT.

Turning to this clone: Other DNA sequences of this sample code for an identical CDR3. The CDR3 loop reads CASSVGTGKDYGYTF. CDR3 bases: TGTGCCAGCAGTGTTGGGACAGGGAAAGACTATGGCTACACCTTC. The rearrangement joins TRBV27 to TRBJ1-2, with 9 nucleotides matching TRBD1. After removal of 5 bases from V and 3 bases from J, the junction contained 7 bases not matched to a gene. This CDR3 region has 15 residues. CDR1 is MNHEY and CDR2 is SMNVEV in the germline V gene (reference sequence).

The J gene is TRBJ1-2, the V gene TRBV6-5; D is undetermined. Per germline, CDR1 MNHEY and CDR2 SVGAGI. This CDR3 has 12 amino acids. V shed 4 bases and J shed 8 bases, with 11 bases lying between them. The CDR3 here is CASSSPSKGYTF. The CDR3 DNA reads as TGTGCCAGCAGTTCACCAAGCAAGGGCTACACCTTC.

This sequence joins TRBV3-1 (or the pseudogene TRBV3-2) and TRBJ2-4; D uncertain. The CDR3 totals 15 residues. In germline, CDR1 is LGHDT, CDR2 YNNKEL (reference sequence). With 1 base removed from V and 8 bases from J, the gap between germline ends came to 15 bases. CDR3 sequence reads: CASSQVHHPQDIQYF. The DNA of the CDR3 is TGTGCCAGCAGCCAAGTCCACCACCCCCAGGACATTCAGTACTTC.

The rearrangement links TRBV9 to TRBJ2-7; D tentatively reads TRBD1 or TRBD2 (6 bases each). The CDR3 has 15 amino acids. Germline V CDR1 and CDR2: SGDLS, YYNGEE. Deletions cut 1 base from V and 2 bases from J, with 13 bases between. Written as DNA, the CDR3 is TGTGCCAGCAGCGTAAGCCGGGGGCCTACCTACGAGCAGTACTTC. Translation gives CASSVSRGPTYEQYF. The full variable domain, its missing parts supplied by reference TRBV9 and TRBJ2-7, is DSGVTQTPKHLITATGQRVTLRCSPRSGDLSVYWYQQSLDQGLQFLIQYYNGEERAKGNILERFSAQQFPDLHSELNLSSLELGDSALYFCASSVSRGPTYEQYFGPGTRLTVT.

Of note for this clone: The same CDR3 arises from other DNA sequences in this sample as well. The rearrangement uses TRBV5-1 and TRBJ1-1; D unclear. Germline loops: CDR1 SGHRS, CDR2 YFSETQ. The CDR3 is made up of 14 amino acids. V lost 4 bases and J 3 bases, leaving 13 bases between the germline ends. The CDR3 reads CASSLGNGDTEAFF. CDR3 nucleotide sequence: TGCGCCAGCAGCCTAGGCAACGGGGACACTGAAGCTTTCTTT.

This clone turned up a few times. The chain links TRBV29-1 to TRBJ2-2; the D call may be TRBD1 or TRBD2 (6 bases each). The CDR3 has 14 amino acids. CDR1 is SQVTM, CDR2 ANQGSEA, per germline. The V and J ends lost 3 bases and 5 bases respectively, with 13 bases between them. CDR3 sequence reads: CSVDLGGQTGELFF. As DNA, the CDR3 is TGCAGCGTTGACCTGGGGGGCCAAACCGGGGAGCTGTTTTTT.

A note on this clone: The junction departs from germline at one end; a sequencing error may be responsible. V and J are TRBV3-1 (or the pseudogene TRBV3-2) and TRBJ2-5, with 8 nucleotides matching TRBD2. This CDR3 is 16 amino acids long. Germline assignment: CDR1 LGHDT and CDR2 YNNKEL (reference sequence). The CDR3 loop reads CASTQRESGGVETQYF. In DNA form, the CDR3 reads TGTGCCAGCACCCAAAGAGAAAGCGGGGGAGTAGAGACCCAGTACTTC.

This rearrangement joins TRBV7-2 to TRBJ2-7; 9 nucleotides line up with TRBD2. Germline V gene data show CDR1 as SGHTA and CDR2 as FQGNSA. The CDR3 is made up of 15 amino acids. J was trimmed by 2 bases and V by 1 base; bases with no gene match: 3. The CDR3 spells CASSLEGGRAYEQYF. As DNA, the CDR3 is TGTGCCAGCAGCTTAGAAGGCGGGAGGGCCTACGAGCAGTACTTC.

This chain connects TRBV5-4 to TRBJ1-6; 12 bases match TRBD1. This CDR3 is built from 18 residues. Trimming cost V 4 bases and J 10 bases; bases outside gene matches: 15. Germline V gene lookup returns CDR1 SGHNT and CDR2 YYREEE (reference sequence). The CDR3 here is CASSRSRDRGPVDSPLHF. The CDR3 DNA is TGTGCCAGCAGCCGAAGCCGGGACAGGGGGCCAGTGGACTCACCCCTCCACTTT.

V is TRBV7-3 and J is TRBJ2-1; the D is unclear. V shed 2 bases and J shed 9 bases, with 14 bases lying between them. From germline, CDR1 is SGHTA and CDR2 FQGTGA. The CDR3 is made up of 14 amino acids. This CDR3 reads CASSLGLDRGEQFF. For the CDR3, the DNA is TGTGCCAGCAGCTTAGGGCTTGACCGCGGTGAGCAGTTCTTC.